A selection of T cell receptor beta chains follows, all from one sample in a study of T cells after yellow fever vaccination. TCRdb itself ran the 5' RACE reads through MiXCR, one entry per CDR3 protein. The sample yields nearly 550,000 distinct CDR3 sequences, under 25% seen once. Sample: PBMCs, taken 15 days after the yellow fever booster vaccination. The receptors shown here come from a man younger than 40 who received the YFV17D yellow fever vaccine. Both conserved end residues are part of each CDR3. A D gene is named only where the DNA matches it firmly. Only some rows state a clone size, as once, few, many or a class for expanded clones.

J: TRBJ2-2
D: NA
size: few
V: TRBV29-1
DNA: TGCAGCCCGGAAACCATTCCGGGCCGGGAGCTGTTTTTT
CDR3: CSPETIPGRELFF

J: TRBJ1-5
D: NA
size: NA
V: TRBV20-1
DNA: TGCAGTGCCTCCAGATCCCCTTATAGCAATCAGCCCCAGCATTTT
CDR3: CSASRSPYSNQPQHF

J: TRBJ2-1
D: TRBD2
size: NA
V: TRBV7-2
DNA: TGTGCCAGCCACACTAGCGGGAGGGCCGGTGAGCAGTTCTTC
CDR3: CASHTSGRAGEQFF

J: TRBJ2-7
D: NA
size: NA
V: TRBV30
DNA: TGTGCCTGGAGTGTACTCAGATTGACCTACGAGCAGTACTTC
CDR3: CAWSVLRLTYEQYF

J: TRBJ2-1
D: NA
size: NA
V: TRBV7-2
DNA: TGTGCCAGCAGCGACGGTCGGGGTACTCCCTACAATGAGCAGTTCTTC
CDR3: CASSDGRGTPYNEQFF

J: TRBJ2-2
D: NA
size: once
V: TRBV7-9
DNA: TGTGCCAGCAGCCCCGGGCCAGTCGGCGCAGTTTTTCGTACCGGGGAGCTGTTTTTT
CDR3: CASSPGPVGAVFRTGELFF

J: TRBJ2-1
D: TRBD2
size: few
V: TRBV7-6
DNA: TGTGCCAGCAGCTTAGAAACTAGCGGGAGTGCCTACAATGAGCAGTTCTTC
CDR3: CASSLETSGSAYNEQFF

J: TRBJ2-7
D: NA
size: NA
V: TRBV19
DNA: TGTGCCAGTACCCCCAAGGACGGAAGCGCGGTCGAGCAGTACTTC
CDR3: CASTPKDGSAVEQYF

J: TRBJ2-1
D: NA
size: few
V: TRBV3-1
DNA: TGTGCCAGCAGCCCTATTTCAGGCGGGATCAATGAGCAGTTCTTC
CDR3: CASSPISGGINEQFF

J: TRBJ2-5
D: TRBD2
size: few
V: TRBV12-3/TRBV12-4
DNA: TGTGCCAGCAGTTTGGGGACTTTAACGGGAGGCCCTAAAGAGACCCAGTACTTC
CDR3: CASSLGTLTGGPKETQYF

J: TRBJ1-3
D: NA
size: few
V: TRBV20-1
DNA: TGCAGTGCCTTGACACCGAGCTCTGGAAACACCATATATTTT
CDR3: CSALTPSSGNTIYF

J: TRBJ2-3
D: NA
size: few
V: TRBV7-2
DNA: TGTGCCAGCAGCTTTGGGCCCCCCTCGGGGGCGGTAGATACGCAGTATTTT
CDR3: CASSFGPPSGAVDTQYF

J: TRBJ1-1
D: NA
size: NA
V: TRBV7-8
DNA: TGTGCCAGCAGCTTAACATCGTGGCTGAACACTGAAGCTTTCTTT
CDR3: CASSLTSWLNTEAFF

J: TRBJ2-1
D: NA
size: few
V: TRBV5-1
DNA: TGCGCCAGCAGCTTGGCCGGGATGGGTGAGGTCGATGAGCAGTTCTTC
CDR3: CASSLAGMGEVDEQFF

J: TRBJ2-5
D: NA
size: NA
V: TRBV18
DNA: TGTGCCAGCTCAGGCATTGCCCAAGAGACCCAGTACTTC
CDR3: CASSGIAQETQYF

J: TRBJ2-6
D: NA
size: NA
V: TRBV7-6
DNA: TGTGCCAGCAGCTTAAGAACAGGCCCGTCTGGGGCCAACGTCCTGACTTTC
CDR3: CASSLRTGPSGANVLTF

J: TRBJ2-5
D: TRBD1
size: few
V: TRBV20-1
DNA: TGCAGCGCCCAAAACAGGGGAGAGGAGACCCAGTACTTC
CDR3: CSAQNRGEETQYF

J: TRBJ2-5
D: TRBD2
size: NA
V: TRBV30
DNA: TGTGCCTGGAGTGCAACCCGAAGGACTAGCGGGTTTCAAGAGACCCAGTACTTC
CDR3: CAWSATRRTSGFQETQYF

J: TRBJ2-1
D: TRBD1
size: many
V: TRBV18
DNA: TGTGCCAGCTCCCCTAAGAGGGGACAGGGTGTCAGGGCCTACAATGAGCAGTTCTTC
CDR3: CASSPKRGQGVRAYNEQFF

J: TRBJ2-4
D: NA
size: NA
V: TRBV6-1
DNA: TGTGCCAGCAGCGCAACCAGAACCAAAAACATTCAGTACTTC
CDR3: CASSATRTKNIQYF

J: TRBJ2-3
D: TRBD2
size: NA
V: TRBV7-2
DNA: TGTGCCAGCAGCTTTTCGGCGGGAGCGTCAGATACGCAGTATTTT
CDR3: CASSFSAGASDTQYF

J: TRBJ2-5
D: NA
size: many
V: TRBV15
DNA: TGTGCCACCAGCAGAGACCCTGGACAGCAAGAGACCCAGTACTTC
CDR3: CATSRDPGQQETQYF

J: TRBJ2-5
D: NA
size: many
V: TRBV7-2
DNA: TGTGCCAGCAGCTTAAAACAAGAGACCCAGTACTTC
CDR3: CASSLKQETQYF

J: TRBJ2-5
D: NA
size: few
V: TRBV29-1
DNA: TGCAGCGCCGCGAGGGAGACCCAGTACTTC
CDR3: CSAARETQYF

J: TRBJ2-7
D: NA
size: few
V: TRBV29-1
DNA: TGCAGCGTTCGGACCGGGTCCTACGAGCAGTACTTC
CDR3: CSVRTGSYEQYF

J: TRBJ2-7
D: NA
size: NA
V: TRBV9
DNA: TGTGCCAGCAGCTCCCGTACTGGGAAGGGAGAGCAGTACTTC
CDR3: CASSSRTGKGEQYF

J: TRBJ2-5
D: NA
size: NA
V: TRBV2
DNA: TGTGCCAGCAAAGCAGACCAAGAGACCCAGTACTTC
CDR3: CASKADQETQYF

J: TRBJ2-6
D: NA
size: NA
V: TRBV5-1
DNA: TGCGCCAGCAGCTTGGCCGCGACGAGCTCTGGGGCCAACGTCCTGACTTTC
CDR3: CASSLAATSSGANVLTF